The 11 T cell receptor beta chains below come from one sample, sequenced in a study of T cells in Graves' hyperthyroidism and ophthalmopathy. Amplification yielded TCR beta CDR3 regions, with RNA transcripts as the source. HTBI primers were the set used in a first-round RT-PCR of the TCR CDR3. From the multiplex PCR reads, TCRdb called clonotypes with MiXCR, one entry per CDR3 protein. The sample contains hundreds of thousands of distinct CDR3 sequences, less than 20% of which appear only once. The source material was blood. All receptors come from a young woman with Graves' hyperthyroidism.

This clonotype was seen only a few times. This chain links TRBV18 with TRBJ2-5; 9 bases line up with TRBD2. The CDR3 consists of 16 residues. Trimming removed 3 bases from V and 4 bases from J; junction bases left unmatched: 9. Looked up from germline, CDR1 is KGHSH and CDR2 is LQKENI. Written as DNA, the CDR3 is TGTGCCAGCTCACCCGAGCTAGCGGGGAGGGGAGAGACCCAGTACTTC. Translation: CASSPELAGRGETQYF.

The chain recombines TRBV5-1 with TRBJ2-1; TRBD2 matches at 8 bases. This CDR3 spans 17 amino acids. The J segment lost 0 bases and the V segment lost 4 bases, leaving 9 bases of the junction unmatched. CDR1 is SGHRS, CDR2 YFSETQ, per germline. CDR3 amino acids: CASSLPTGTSSYNEQFF. CDR3 bases: TGCGCCAGCAGCCTTCCTACGGGGACTAGCTCCTACAATGAGCAGTTCTTC.

This clonotype was observed many times. The chain recombines TRBV15 with TRBJ1-5; D gene ambiguous. Germline V gives CDR1 LNHNV, CDR2 YYDKDF (reference sequence). V lost 0 bases and J lost 9, with 12 bases in between. The CDR3 loop spans 14 amino acids. The CDR3 bases are TGTGCCACCAGCAGAGAGGGGAGAGTTCGGCCCCAGCATTTT. Protein sequence: CATSREGRVRPQHF.

The sample holds many counts of this clonotype. The V and J genes are TRBV6-1 and TRBJ2-3, with 14 nucleotides matching TRBD2. Germline lookup yields CDR1 MNHNS and CDR2 SASEGT. This CDR3 has 18 amino acids. J lost 1 base, V lost 5 bases, and 8 bases had no gene match. This CDR3 reads CASSPTSGGAIGTDTQYF. The CDR3 DNA reads as TGTGCCAGCAGTCCGACTAGCGGGGGGGCAATAGGCACAGATACGCAGTATTTT.

In its sample, this clonotype was seen a few times. The J gene is TRBJ1-4, the V gene TRBV7-9; no definite D call. The CDR3 contains 14 residues. Trimming cost V 1 base and J 10 bases, with 13 bases left between them. The germline V gene encodes CDR1 SEHNR and CDR2 FQNEAQ (reference sequence). CDR3 residues: CASSLEEGTRKLFF. As DNA, the CDR3 is TGTGCCAGCAGCTTAGAGGAAGGTACCAGAAAACTGTTTTTT.

The genes are TRBV7-9 and TRBJ1-4, with 7 bases that match TRBD1. The CDR3 is 13 amino acids. Trimming took 7 bases from V and 8 from J; bases not matched to a gene: 7. Germline V gene data show CDR1 as SEHNR and CDR2 as FQNEAQ (reference sequence). The CDR3 nucleotides are TGTGCCAGCAAGGAGGGGGCGGAGGAAAAACTGTTTTTT. As protein: CASKEGAEEKLFF.

Concerning this clonotype itself: A read error may explain this, as a much larger clone is one base away. This chain joins TRBV18 and TRBJ2-5; D may be TRBD1 or TRBD2 (5 bases each). The CDR3 is made up of 15 amino acids. Germline CDR1 and CDR2: KGHSH and LQKENI. CDR3 DNA: TGTGCCAGCTCATCCCAAAACGGGGACCACGAGACCCAGTACTTC. It encodes CASSSQNGDHETQYF.

The table lists this clonotype with a count of one. A much larger clonotype is one base distant, so this may be a read error. This chain joins TRBV13 and TRBJ2-3; 8 bases are shared with TRBD2. Per the germline V gene, CDR1 is PRHDT and CDR2 is FYEKMQ (reference sequence). The CDR3 runs 15 residues. J gave up 3 bases and V 5 bases, and 7 bases lay outside the gene matches. CDR3 DNA: TGTGCCAGCAGCCTGAGCGGGAGTCAGACAGATACGCAGTATTTT. Residues: CASSLSGSQTDTQYF.

This clonotype has ten or more counts. The chain couples TRBV6-2 or TRBV6-3 to TRBJ2-1; 13 bases agree with TRBD2. Germline-derived CDR1 and CDR2 are MNHEY and SVGEGT. V was clipped by 2 bases and J by 8 bases; unmatched bases: 3. This CDR3 region has 15 residues. CDR3 nucleotide sequence: TGTGCCAGCAGTTACGCGGGACTAGCGGGACATGAGCAGTTCTTC. Its translation: CASSYAGLAGHEQFF.

Points on this clonotype: A single base separates this from a much larger clone, so it may be a read error. The gene calls are TRBV9 and TRBJ2-3, with a tentative D call TRBD1 (5 bases). The CDR3 spans 15 residues. The V and J ends lost 5 bases and 0 bases respectively, with 13 bases between them. Germline CDR1 is SGDLS and CDR2 is YYNGEE. CDR3 protein: CASRSTRGSTDTQYF. The DNA of the CDR3 is TGTGCCAGCAGATCCACAAGGGGTAGCACAGATACGCAGTATTTT.

This clonotype was detected a few times. J is TRBJ2-5 and V is TRBV24-1; a possible D gene is TRBD2 (6 bases). Germline CDR1 and CDR2: KGHDR and SFDVKD. This CDR3 spans 17 amino acids. V shed 0 bases and J shed 5 bases, with 18 bases lying between them. DNA for the CDR3: TGTGCCACCAGTGATTTGCTTTTTCCTGGCGGGATTGAGACCCAGTACTTC. It specifies CATSDLLFPGGIETQYF.